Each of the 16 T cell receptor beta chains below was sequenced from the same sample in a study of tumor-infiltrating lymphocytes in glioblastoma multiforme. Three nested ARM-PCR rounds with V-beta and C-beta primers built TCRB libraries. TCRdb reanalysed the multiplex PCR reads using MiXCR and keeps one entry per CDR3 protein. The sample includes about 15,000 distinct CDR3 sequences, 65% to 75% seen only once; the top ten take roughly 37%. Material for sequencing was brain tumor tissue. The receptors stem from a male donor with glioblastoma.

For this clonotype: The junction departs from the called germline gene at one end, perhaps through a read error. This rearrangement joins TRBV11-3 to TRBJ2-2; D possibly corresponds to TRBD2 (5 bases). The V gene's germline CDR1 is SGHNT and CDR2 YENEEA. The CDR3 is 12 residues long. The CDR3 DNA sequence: TGTGCCAGCAGCCCTCTCACCGGGGAGATGTTTTTT. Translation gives CASSPLTGEMFF.

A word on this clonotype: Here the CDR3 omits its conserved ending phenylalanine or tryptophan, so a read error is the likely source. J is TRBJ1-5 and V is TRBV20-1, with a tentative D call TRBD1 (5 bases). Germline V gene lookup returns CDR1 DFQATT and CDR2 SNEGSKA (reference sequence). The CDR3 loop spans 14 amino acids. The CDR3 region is CSVRGSRENQPQHC. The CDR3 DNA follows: TGCAGTGTTAGAGGGAGCAGGGAAAATCAGCCCCAGCATTGT.

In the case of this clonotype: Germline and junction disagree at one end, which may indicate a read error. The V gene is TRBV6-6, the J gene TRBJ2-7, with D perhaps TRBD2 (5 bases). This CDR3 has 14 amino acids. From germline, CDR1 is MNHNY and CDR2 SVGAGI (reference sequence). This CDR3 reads CTSSYGESSYEQYF. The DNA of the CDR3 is TGTACCAGCAGTTACGGGGAATCCTCCTACGAGCAGTACTTC.

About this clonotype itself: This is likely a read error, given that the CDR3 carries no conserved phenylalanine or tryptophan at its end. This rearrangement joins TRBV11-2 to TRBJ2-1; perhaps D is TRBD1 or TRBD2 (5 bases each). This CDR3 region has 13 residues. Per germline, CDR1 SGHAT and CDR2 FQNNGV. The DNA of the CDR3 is TGTGCTAGCAGCTTAGGTTGGGGGAATGAGCAGTTCTTG. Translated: CASSLGWGNEQFL.

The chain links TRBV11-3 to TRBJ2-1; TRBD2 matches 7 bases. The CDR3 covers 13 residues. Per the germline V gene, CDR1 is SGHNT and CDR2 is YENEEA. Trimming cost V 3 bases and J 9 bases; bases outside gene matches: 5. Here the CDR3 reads CASSLVGEGEQFF. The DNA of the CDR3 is TGTGCCAGCAGCTTGGTGGGGGAGGGTGAGCAGTTCTTC.

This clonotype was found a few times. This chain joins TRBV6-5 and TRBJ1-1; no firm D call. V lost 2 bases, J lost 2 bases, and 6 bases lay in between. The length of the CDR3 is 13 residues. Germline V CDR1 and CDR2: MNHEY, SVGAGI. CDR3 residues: CASSYASNTEAFF. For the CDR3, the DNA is TGTGCCAGCAGTTACGCCTCTAACACTGAAGCTTTCTTT.

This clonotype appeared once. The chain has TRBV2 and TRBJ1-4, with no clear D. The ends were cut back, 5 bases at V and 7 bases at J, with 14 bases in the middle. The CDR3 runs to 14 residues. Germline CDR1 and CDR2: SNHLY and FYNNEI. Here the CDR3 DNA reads TGTGCCAGCAGTCAATTTGAAGCGGGTGAAAAACTGTTTTTT. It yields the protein CASSQFEAGEKLFF.

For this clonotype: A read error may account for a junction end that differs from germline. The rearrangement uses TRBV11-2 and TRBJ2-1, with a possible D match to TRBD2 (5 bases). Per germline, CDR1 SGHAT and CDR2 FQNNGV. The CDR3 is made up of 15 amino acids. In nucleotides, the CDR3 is TGTGCCAGCAGCTTAGCCCCCCTCGGGGTCAATGATCAGTTCTTT. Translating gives CASSLAPLGVNDQFF.

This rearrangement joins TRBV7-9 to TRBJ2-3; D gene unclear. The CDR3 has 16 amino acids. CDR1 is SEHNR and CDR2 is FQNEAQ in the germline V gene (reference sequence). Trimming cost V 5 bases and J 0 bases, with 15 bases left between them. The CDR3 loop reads CASSLGPHPSTDTQYF. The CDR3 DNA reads TGTGCCAGCAGCCTAGGGCCCCATCCTAGCACAGATACGCAGTATTTT.

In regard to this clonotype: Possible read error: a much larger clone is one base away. CDR3 sequence: CNAREDSGPVGAFF. The CDR3 nucleotides read TGCAATGCTAGAGAGGACAGTGGGCCTGTTGGCGCTTTCTTT. The rearrangement uses TRBV20-1 and TRBJ1-1, with D maybe TRBD1 (6 bases). The CDR3 covers 14 residues. Germline-derived CDR1 and CDR2 are DFQATT and SNEGSKA (reference sequence).

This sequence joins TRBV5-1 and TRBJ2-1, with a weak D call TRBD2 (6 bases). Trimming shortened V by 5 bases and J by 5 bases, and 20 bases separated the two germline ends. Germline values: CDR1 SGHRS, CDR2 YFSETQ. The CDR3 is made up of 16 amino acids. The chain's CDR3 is CASRRTTGMVDNEQFF. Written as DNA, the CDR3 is TGCGCCAGCAGACGGACTACCGGGATGGTAGACAATGAGCAGTTCTTC.

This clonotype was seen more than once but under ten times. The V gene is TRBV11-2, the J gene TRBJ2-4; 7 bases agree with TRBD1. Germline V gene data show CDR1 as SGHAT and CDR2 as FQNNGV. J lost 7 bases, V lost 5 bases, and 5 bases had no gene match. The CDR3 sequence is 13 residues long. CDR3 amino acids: CASSQGTVNIQYF. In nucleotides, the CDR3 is TGTGCCAGCAGCCAAGGGACAGTTAACATTCAGTACTTC.

The CDR3 loop reads CSARDDRRSSGSTEQYF. CDR3 DNA: TGCAGTGCTAGAGATGATCGTCGGTCTAGCGGGAGTACCGAGCAGTACTTC. This chain links TRBV20-1 with TRBJ2-7; 10 bases fit TRBD2. V was pared by 0 bases and J by 6 bases, with 14 bases of the junction left unmatched. The germline V gene has CDR1 DFQATT and CDR2 SNEGSKA (reference sequence). This CDR3 has 17 residues.

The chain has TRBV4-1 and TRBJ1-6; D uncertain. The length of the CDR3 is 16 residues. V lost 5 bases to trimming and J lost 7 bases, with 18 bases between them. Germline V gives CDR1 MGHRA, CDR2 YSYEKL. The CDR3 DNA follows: TGCGCCAGCAGCTCCGGACCCAACTCTCGGAATTCACCCCTCCACTTT. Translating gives CASSSGPNSRNSPLHF.

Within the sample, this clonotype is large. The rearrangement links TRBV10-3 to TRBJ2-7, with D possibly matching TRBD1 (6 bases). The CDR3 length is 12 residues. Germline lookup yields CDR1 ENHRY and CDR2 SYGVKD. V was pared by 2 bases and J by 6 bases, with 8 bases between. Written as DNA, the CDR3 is TGTGCCATCAGTGAGCAGGGGACCGAGCAGTACTTC. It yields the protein CAISEQGTEQYF.

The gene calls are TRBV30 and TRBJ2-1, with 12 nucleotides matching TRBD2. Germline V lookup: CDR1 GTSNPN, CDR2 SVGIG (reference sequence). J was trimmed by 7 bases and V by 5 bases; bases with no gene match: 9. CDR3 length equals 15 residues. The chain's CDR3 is CAWDMTSGSGNEQFF. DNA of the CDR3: TGTGCCTGGGATATGACTAGCGGGAGTGGGAATGAGCAGTTCTTC.